These T cell receptor beta chains were read from a single sample in a study of regulatory T cells in long-lasting Graves disease. TCRdb recomputed calls from the multiplex PCR reads with MiXCR, one row per CDR3 protein. The sample consists of approximately 400,000 distinct CDR3 sequences, approximately 15% of them appearing once. This sample also belongs to another study, concerning T cells in Graves' hyperthyroidism and ophthalmopathy.

The specimen comprised peripheral blood mononuclear cells (PBMCs), sampled at new diagnosis, from a patient treated with antithyroid drugs. These receptors were obtained from a woman in her forties with Graves disease. Each CDR3 is given without its conserved first and last residue. Fields, in order: J gene, V gene, CDR3 protein.

>TRBJ2-5|TRBV27
ASSPRLVVETQY
>TRBJ2-7|TRBV19
ASSLAAETYEQY
>TRBJ2-2|TRBV28
ASSLSEFSGELF
>TRBJ1-1|TRBV18
ASSPSTGTNTEAF
>TRBJ1-2|TRBV9
ASSVNPREGQGNYGYT
>TRBJ2-2|TRBV11-2
ASSRRTSLSGRNTGELF
>TRBJ2-3|TRBV7-2
ASRRTGTDTQY
>TRBJ1-2|TRBV5-4
ASSLAGRDGYT
>TRBJ2-1|TRBV20-1
SAIQSYNEQF
>TRBJ1-2|TRBV28
ASSPLGNYGYT
>TRBJ2-1|TRBV11-2
ASSSLRVVGEQF
>TRBJ2-1|TRBV6-2/TRBV6-3
ASSFLGDNEQF
>TRBJ1-5|TRBV28
ASSLLPGNQPQH
>TRBJ2-2|TRBV3-1
ASRGSGTYTGELF
>TRBJ2-7|TRBV7-2
ASSSGRFSYEQY
>TRBJ2-2|TRBV6-2/TRBV6-3
ASTSGRAGELF
>TRBJ1-1|TRBV7-2
ASSELEGHNTEAF
>TRBJ1-1|TRBV7-9
ASSLASGKDTEAF
>TRBJ2-7|TRBV15
ATSLNTIYEQY
>TRBJ2-1|TRBV12-5
ASGFLLGGHNEQF
>TRBJ1-1|TRBV5-1
ASSLVGNPDTEAF
>TRBJ2-7|TRBV10-3
AVLAGSYEQY
>TRBJ2-1|TRBV20-1
SASGLAGDNEQF
>TRBJ1-1|TRBV25-1
ASSVGSTEAF
>TRBJ2-3|TRBV7-2
ASSLGPLLPDTQY
>TRBJ2-7|TRBV11-2
ASSQGAGRNEQY
>TRBJ1-3|TRBV9
ASSVERWESGNTRY
>TRBJ2-7|TRBV27
ASSPVQSWGSSYEQY
>TRBJ1-5|TRBV20-1
SARDQYYSNQPQH
>TRBJ2-2|TRBV7-2
ASSLVFGTGELF
>TRBJ2-1|TRBV29-1
SAIGLAGIEQF
>TRBJ2-1|TRBV19
ASSTHIAGGPYNEQF
>TRBJ2-7|TRBV29-1
SAQGGLSSYEQY
>TRBJ2-7|TRBV24-1
ATSDWPGLAGPYEQY